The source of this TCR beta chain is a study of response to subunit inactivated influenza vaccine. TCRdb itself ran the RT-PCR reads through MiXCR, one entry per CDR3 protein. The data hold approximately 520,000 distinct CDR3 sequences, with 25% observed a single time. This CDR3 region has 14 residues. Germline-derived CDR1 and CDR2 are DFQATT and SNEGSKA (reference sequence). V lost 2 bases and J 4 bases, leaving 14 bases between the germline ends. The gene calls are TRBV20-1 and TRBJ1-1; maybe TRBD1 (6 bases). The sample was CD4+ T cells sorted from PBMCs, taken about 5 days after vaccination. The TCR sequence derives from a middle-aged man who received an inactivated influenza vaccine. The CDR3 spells CSARSTGLGTEAFF. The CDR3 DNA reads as TGCAGTGCTAGAAGTACAGGGCTTGGCACTGAAGCTTTCTTT.